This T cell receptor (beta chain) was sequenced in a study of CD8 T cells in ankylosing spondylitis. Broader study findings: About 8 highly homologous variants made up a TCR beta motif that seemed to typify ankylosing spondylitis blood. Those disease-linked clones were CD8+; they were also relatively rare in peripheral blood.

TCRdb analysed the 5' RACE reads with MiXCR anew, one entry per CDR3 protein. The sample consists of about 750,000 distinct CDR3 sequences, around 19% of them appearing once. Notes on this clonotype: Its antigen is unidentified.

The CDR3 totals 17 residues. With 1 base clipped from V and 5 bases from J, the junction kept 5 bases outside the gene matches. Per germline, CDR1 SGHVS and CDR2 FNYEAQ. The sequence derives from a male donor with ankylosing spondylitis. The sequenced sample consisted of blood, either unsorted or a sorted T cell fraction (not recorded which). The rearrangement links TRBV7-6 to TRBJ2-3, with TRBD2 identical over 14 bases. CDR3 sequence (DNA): TGTGCCAGCAGCTTAGGGGGACTAGCGGGAGCGGGAGATACGCAGTATTTT. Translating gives CASSLGGLAGAGDTQYF. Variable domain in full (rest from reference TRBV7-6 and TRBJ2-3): GAGVSQSPRYKVTKRGQDVALRCDPISGHVSLYWYRQALGQGPEFLTYFNYEAQQDKSGLPNDRFSAERPEGSISTLTIQRTEQRDSAMYRCASSLGGLAGAGDTQYFGPGTRLTVL.